The 24 T cell receptor beta chains listed next were all sequenced from one sample in a study of T-cell reconstitution after alpha-beta-depleted transplantation in children. Library preparation (for TCRbeta) was performed with unique molecular identifiers. From the PCR reads, TCRdb called clonotypes with MiXCR, one entry per CDR3 protein. Among roughly 670,000 distinct CDR3 sequences listed, around 12% were seen once. The specimen comprised PBMCs, sampled before TCRalphabeta/CD19-depleted stem cell transplant. The source is a girl aged 2 to 10 with congenital amegakaryocytic thrombocytopenia, due to receive a stem cell transplant.

This clonotype was seen ten or more times. This sequence joins TRBV10-3 and TRBJ2-1, with 10 nucleotides matching TRBD1. With 11 bases clipped from V and 3 bases from J, the junction kept 10 bases outside the gene matches. The CDR3 runs to 15 residues. Germline assignment: CDR1 ENHRY and CDR2 SYGVKD. Here the CDR3 reads CAVDRGQMNYNEQFF. DNA of the CDR3: TGTGCCGTAGACAGGGGGCAGATGAACTACAATGAGCAGTTCTTC.

This clonotype showed up many times. The CDR3 reads CASSLDLAGGPVTYEQYF. CDR3 coding DNA: TGTGCCAGCAGCTTAGATCTAGCGGGAGGGCCTGTAACCTACGAGCAGTACTTC. J is TRBJ2-7 and V is TRBV11-2; TRBD2 matches at 12 bases. This CDR3 contains 18 residues. Trimming cost V 0 bases and J 2 bases; bases outside gene matches: 8. Germline CDR1 reads SGHAT; CDR2 reads FQNNGV.

The sample holds many counts of this clonotype. This chain connects TRBV5-1 to TRBJ2-3, with D maybe TRBD2 (5 bases). This CDR3 comprises 17 residues. V dropped 2 bases and J dropped 2 bases, with 18 bases sitting between them. Germline lookup yields CDR1 SGHRS and CDR2 YFSETQ. CDR3 bases: TGCGCCAGCAGCTTCCTTTCGGAGGCCGCGGCCACAGATACGCAGTATTTT. This translates into CASSFLSEAAATDTQYF.

This clonotype was detected many times. This chain links TRBV5-1 with TRBJ2-7; the D gene is possibly TRBD2 (6 bases). In germline, CDR1 is SGHRS, CDR2 YFSETQ. V was pared by 1 base and J by 2 bases, with 16 bases between. CDR3 length: 16 amino acids. CDR3 DNA sequence: TGCGCCAGCAGCTTGATTCTCAATAGCGGTACCTACGAGCAGTACTTC. Its protein product is CASSLILNSGTYEQYF.

This clonotype was detected a few times. The chain joins TRBV7-9 to TRBJ2-3; weak D call: TRBD2 (6 bases). CDR1 SEHNR and CDR2 FQNEAQ come from the germline V gene (reference sequence). V was clipped by 5 bases and J by 5 bases, with 20 bases between them. The CDR3 spans 16 residues. The CDR3 bases are TGTGCCAGCAGCCAAACCGCCAACGCCGGGGGAGATACGCAGTATTTT. It specifies CASSQTANAGGDTQYF.

At least ten counts were recorded for this clonotype. This chain joins TRBV6-1 and TRBJ2-3; 9 positions match TRBD1. This CDR3 is built from 17 residues. Trimming cost V 5 bases and J 3 bases; bases outside gene matches: 12. Germline CDR1 and CDR2: MNHNS and SASEGT. As DNA, the CDR3 is TGTGCCAGCAGTCAAGGGACAGGGACTCGACCTACAGATACGCAGTATTTT. Translated, it gives CASSQGTGTRPTDTQYF.

The J gene is TRBJ2-7, the V gene TRBV18, with a possible D match to TRBD1 (5 bases). Germline V lookup: CDR1 KGHSH, CDR2 LQKENI. V shed 2 bases and J shed 3 bases, with 11 bases lying between them. This CDR3 region has 14 residues. CDR3 amino acids: CASSPVGQRYEQYF. In nucleotides, the CDR3 is TGTGCCAGCTCACCAGTCGGACAACGCTACGAGCAGTACTTC.

This clonotype has at least ten counts. V gene TRBV20-1 combines with J gene TRBJ1-4; D is unclear. This CDR3 is built from 15 residues. V was trimmed by 3 bases and J by 0 bases, leaving 11 bases between them. Germline V gives CDR1 DFQATT, CDR2 SNEGSKA (reference sequence). The CDR3 coding sequence is TGCAGTGCTAGTTCGGCTGCTGCAACTAATGAAAAACTGTTTTTT. The encoded protein is CSASSAAATNEKLFF.

This clonotype showed up many times. The chain carries TRBV20-1 and TRBJ2-5; maybe TRBD2 (5 bases). Trimming shortened V by 3 bases and J by 3 bases, and 11 bases separated the two germline ends. The germline gives CDR1 DFQATT, CDR2 SNEGSKA (reference sequence). This CDR3 region has 13 residues. CDR3 region: CSASTGREETQYF. DNA of the CDR3: TGCAGTGCTAGTACGGGAAGGGAAGAGACCCAGTACTTC.

This clonotype appeared many times. The chain uses TRBV7-2 and TRBJ2-3; 13 bases align to TRBD2. With 6 bases clipped from V and 6 bases from J, the junction kept 6 bases outside the gene matches. The CDR3 loop spans 15 amino acids. Per germline, CDR1 SGHTA and CDR2 FQGNSA. CDR3 sequence (DNA): TGTGCCAGCAGAGAAGGACTAGCGGGAGTTGATACGCAGTATTTT. This translates into CASREGLAGVDTQYF.

This clonotype was detected a few times. The rearrangement joins TRBV5-1 to TRBJ2-6; D gene unclear. V lost 0 bases and J lost 1, with 11 bases in between. This CDR3 is 17 amino acids long. Looked up from germline, CDR1 is SGHRS and CDR2 is YFSETQ. The CDR3 DNA reads as TGCGCCAGCAGCTTGGGTGTTTCGGGTTCTGGGGCCAACGTCCTGACTTTC. Translation gives CASSLGVSGSGANVLTF.

This clonotype was picked up a small number of times. The chain carries TRBV20-1 and TRBJ2-7; a possible D gene is TRBD1 (5 bases). Trimming stripped 0 bases from V and 1 base from J, with 10 bases between. Germline V CDR1 and CDR2: DFQATT, SNEGSKA (reference sequence). The CDR3 length is 14 residues. CDR3 DNA: TGCAGTGCTAGAGATCAGGGCCGTTCCTACGAGCAGTACTTC. It translates to CSARDQGRSYEQYF.

This clonotype was picked up many times. V usage is TRBV12-3 or TRBV12-4 and J usage is TRBJ1-5; 7 bases align to TRBD1. The CDR3 extends over 15 amino acids. J lost 5 bases, V lost 3 bases, and 7 bases had no gene match. CDR3 amino acids: CASSFSRDSDQPQHF. CDR3 coding DNA: TGTGCCAGCAGTTTCTCTAGGGACAGCGATCAGCCCCAGCATTTT.

Ten or more counts support this clonotype. The rearrangement joins TRBV7-6 to TRBJ2-1, with D possibly matching TRBD2 (5 bases). The CDR3 is made up of 14 amino acids. With 1 base removed from V and 6 bases from J, the gap between germline ends came to 10 bases. Germline values: CDR1 SGHVS, CDR2 FNYEAQ. CDR3 DNA sequence: TGTGCCAGCAGCTTAGGGCTAGCCCTCAATGAGCAGTTCTTC. This translates into CASSLGLALNEQFF.

Ten or more counts support this clonotype. In nucleotides, the CDR3 is TGCGCCAGCAGCCCCGGGACAGGGGACAATCAGCCCCAGCATTTT. Amino acids: CASSPGTGDNQPQHF. V and J are TRBV5-1 and TRBJ1-5; 10 nucleotides match TRBD1. The V segment lost 4 bases and the J segment 3 bases; nucleotides outside the gene matches: 4. Germline loops: CDR1 SGHRS, CDR2 YFSETQ. The CDR3 totals 15 residues.

The J gene is TRBJ2-1, the V gene TRBV11-1, with TRBD2 identical over 11 bases. Germline V CDR1 and CDR2: SGHAT, FQDESV (reference sequence). V lost 0 bases to trimming and J lost 4 bases; unmatched junction nucleotides: 11. The CDR3 has 19 residues. The CDR3 is CASSLARALAGASYNEQFF. CDR3 DNA sequence: TGTGCCAGCAGCTTAGCGCGAGCACTAGCGGGAGCGTCGTACAATGAGCAGTTCTTC.

This clonotype was seen only a few times. This chain connects TRBV20-1 to TRBJ2-3; 14 nucleotides agree with TRBD2. CDR3 length: 18 residues. V lost 5 bases, J lost 3 bases, and 13 bases stayed unmatched. Germline values: CDR1 DFQATT, CDR2 SNEGSKA (reference sequence). CDR3 bases: TGCAGTGCTCGGACTAGCGGGAGGTTTCCCCTACCAACAGATACGCAGTATTTT. Translating it yields CSARTSGRFPLPTDTQYF.

This clonotype was detected only a few times. The rearrangement links TRBV29-1 to TRBJ2-7, with D possibly called TRBD1 or TRBD2 (6 bases each). The length of the CDR3 is 11 residues. Trimming left V 3 bases short and J 7 bases short, with 10 bases between. CDR1 and CDR2 (germline): SQVTM, ANQGSEA. CDR3 DNA sequence: TGCAGCGTTGAGGAGGGACAAGAGCAGTACTTC. The encoded protein is CSVEEGQEQYF.

This clonotype was counted at least ten times. V and J are TRBV5-1 and TRBJ1-4; 8 bases agree with TRBD1. CDR3 size: 15 residues. The germline gives CDR1 SGHRS, CDR2 YFSETQ. V trimming: 4 bases; J trimming: 7 bases; junction bases outside the gene matches: 9. CDR3 nucleotide sequence: TGCGCCAGCAGCCCGACAGGGGCCCCCGGTGAAAAACTGTTTTTT. This translates into CASSPTGAPGEKLFF.

This clonotype was picked up many times. The V and J genes are TRBV5-1 and TRBJ2-2; D is possibly TRBD2 (6 bases). V was shortened by 0 bases and J by 7 bases, with 13 bases between the two germline ends. The CDR3 consists of 15 residues. CDR1 is SGHRS, CDR2 YFSETQ, per germline. The CDR3 nucleotides read TGCGCCAGCAGCTTGGTCCGGGAGAATCGCGGGGAGCTGTTTTTT. Translating it yields CASSLVRENRGELFF.

This clonotype was recorded a few times. The chain has TRBV3-1 and TRBJ1-2; perhaps TRBD1 as D (6 bases). This CDR3 has 13 residues. Germline loops: CDR1 LGHDT, CDR2 YNNKEL (reference sequence). V was cut by 1 base and J by 8 bases, with 11 bases left in between. The DNA for the CDR3 is TGTGCCAGCAGCCAAGCCGGGGGGCAGGGCTACACCTTC. It yields the protein CASSQAGGQGYTF.

The rearrangement uses TRBV5-6 and TRBJ2-3; 8 bases agree with TRBD2. V gave up 6 bases and J gave up 0 bases; unmatched junction bases: 9. Germline CDR1 and CDR2: SGHDT and YYEEEE. The CDR3 runs to 16 residues. The CDR3 reads CASIRAGGSSTDTQYF. CDR3 bases: TGTGCCAGCATTAGGGCGGGAGGCTCCAGCACAGATACGCAGTATTTT.

The rearrangement joins TRBV7-9 to TRBJ2-1; TRBD1 or TRBD2 may be the D gene (6 bases each). V was clipped by 10 bases and J by 3 bases, with 13 bases between them. The CDR3 sequence is 13 residues long. Germline CDR1 SEHNR, CDR2 FQNEAQ (reference sequence). This chain's CDR3 is CATGGTNYNEQFF. CDR3 nucleotides: TGTGCCACCGGCGGGACAAACTACAATGAGCAGTTCTTC.

The sample holds many counts of this clonotype. V gene TRBV12-3 or TRBV12-4 combines with J gene TRBJ2-3, with 8 positions matching TRBD1. The CDR3 has 15 residues. With 4 bases clipped from V and 1 base from J, the junction kept 4 bases outside the gene matches. CDR3 in amino acids: CASSSTGDRTDTQYF. The CDR3 bases are TGTGCCAGCAGTTCGACAGGGGACCGCACAGATACGCAGTATTTT.